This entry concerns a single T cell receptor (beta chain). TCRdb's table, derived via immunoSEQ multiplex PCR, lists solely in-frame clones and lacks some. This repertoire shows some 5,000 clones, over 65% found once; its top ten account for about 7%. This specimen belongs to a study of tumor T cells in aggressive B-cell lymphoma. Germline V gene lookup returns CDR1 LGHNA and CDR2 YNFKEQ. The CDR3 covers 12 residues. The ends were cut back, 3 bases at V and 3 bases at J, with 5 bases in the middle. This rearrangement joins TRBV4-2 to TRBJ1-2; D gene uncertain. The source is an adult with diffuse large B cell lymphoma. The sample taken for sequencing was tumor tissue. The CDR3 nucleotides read TGTGCCAGCAGCCAGGGCGACTATGGCTACACCTTC. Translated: CASSQGDYGYTF.